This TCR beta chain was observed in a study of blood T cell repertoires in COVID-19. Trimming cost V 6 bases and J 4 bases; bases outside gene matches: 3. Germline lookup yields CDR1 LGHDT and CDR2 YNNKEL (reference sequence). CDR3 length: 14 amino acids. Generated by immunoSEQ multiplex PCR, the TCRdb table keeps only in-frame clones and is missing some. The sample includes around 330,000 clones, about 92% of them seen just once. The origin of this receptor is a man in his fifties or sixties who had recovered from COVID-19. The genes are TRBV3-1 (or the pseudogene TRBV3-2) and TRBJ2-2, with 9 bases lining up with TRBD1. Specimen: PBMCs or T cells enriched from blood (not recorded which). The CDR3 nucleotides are TGTGCCAGCAGACAGGGGGCATTCACCGGGGAGCTGTTTTTT. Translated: CASRQGAFTGELFF.